Listed below are T cell receptor beta chains from one sample, sequenced in a study of beta chain features in type 1 diabetes. Using immunoSEQ multiplex PCR, the repertoire was profiled, and TCRdb retains in-frame clones only, with some absent. The table shows approximately 330,000 clones, with 9.5% to 12% occurring only once. The source material was naive CD4+ T cells from blood. These receptors were obtained from a woman aged 25 to 39 in good health. Each CDR3 is given with its conserved first and last residue. D genes are given only for firm matches. Size is stated for part of the rows, as once, few or many counts, or as a class when the clone is expanded.

d_call clone_size j_call v_call cdr3_nt cdr3_aa
TRBD2 few TRBJ2-3 TRBV7-3 TGTGCCAGCAGCCCAACCAAGATCACTAGCGGGACCGTAGATACGCAGTATTTT CASSPTKITSGTVDTQYF
- - TRBJ1-3 TRBV29-1 TGCAGCGTTGAAGATCGCACCATATATTTT CSVEDRTIYF
TRBD2 few TRBJ2-1 TRBV5-1 TGCGCCAGCAGCTTTCTGGGACTAGCGGGGAGCTCCTACAATGAGCAGTTCTTC CASSFLGLAGSSYNEQFF
TRBD1 - TRBJ1-5 TRBV30 TGTGCCTGGAGTAATCAGGGGGCGTATAGCAATCAGCCCCAGCATTTT CAWSNQGAYSNQPQHF
- - TRBJ2-2 TRBV7-3 TGTGCCAGCAGCCCTCAGGGTGAGGCCACCGGGGAGCTGTTTTTT CASSPQGEATGELFF
TRBD2 few TRBJ2-1 TRBV4-3 TGCGCCAGCAGCCAAGATATACTAGCGGGAGTTTATGAGCAGTTCTTC CASSQDILAGVYEQFF
TRBD1 - TRBJ2-2 TRBV4-1 TGCGCCAGCAGCCGCCGACAGGGTGGCGACACCGGGGAGCTGTTTTTT CASSRRQGGDTGELFF
TRBD2 few TRBJ2-3 TRBV7-3 TGTGCCAGCAGCTTAGGGGGAGGGCCAGATACGCAGTATTTT CASSLGGGPDTQYF
- few TRBJ1-1 TRBV25-1 TGTGCCAGCAGTGCACAGAAATCCGGGGTCATGAACACTGAAGCTTTCTTT CASSAQKSGVMNTEAFF
- - TRBJ1-1 TRBV5-1 TGCGCCGGTTGGGACAAGTCGACCTGGGACACTGAAGCTTTCTTT CAGWDKSTWDTEAFF
TRBD2 - TRBJ2-7 TRBV19 TGTGCCAGTCGGTTAGCGGGAGGGCCATACGAGCAGTACTTC CASRLAGGPYEQYF
TRBD2 - TRBJ2-3 TRBV10-3 TGTGCCATCAGTGACCTAGCGGGGGCATCAGATACGCAGTATTTT CAISDLAGASDTQYF
TRBD2 few TRBJ2-7 TRBV29-1 TGCAGCGTTGAAACGACTAGCGGGTACGAGCAGTACTTC CSVETTSGYEQYF
- few TRBJ1-1 TRBV29-1 TGCAGCGTTGAATTAAGACACCCGAACACTGAAGCTTTCTTT CSVELRHPNTEAFF
- - TRBJ2-6 TRBV5-6 TGTGCCAGCAGCTTGGGAGGCTCTGGGGCCAACGTCCTGACTTTC CASSLGGSGANVLTF
TRBD1 - TRBJ2-7 TRBV10-3 TGTGCCATCAGCCCGGGACAGGGTAGCTACGAGCAGTACTTC CAISPGQGSYEQYF
TRBD1 - TRBJ1-5 TRBV2 TGTGCCAGCGGTAAAGGGACAGCTAATCAGCCCCAGCATTTT CASGKGTANQPQHF
- few TRBJ2-6 TRBV27 TGTGCCAGCAGCATGCAGGGGGCCAACGTCCTGACTTTC CASSMQGANVLTF
- - TRBJ2-1 TRBV25-1 TGTGCCAGCAGTGAATGGCCAGGGGACGGTGGTGAGCAGTTCTTC CASSEWPGDGGEQFF
TRBD2 few TRBJ2-7 TRBV11-2 TGTGCCAGCAGCAGCTGGAGCGGGAGGCCCTCCTACGAGCAGTACTTC CASSSWSGRPSYEQYF
- few TRBJ1-1 TRBV2 TGTGCCAGCGGTCGGAGGGAGGGTGAAGCTTTCTTT CASGRREGEAFF
- few TRBJ2-5 TRBV18 TGTGCCAGCTCACGACAAGTCCAAGAGACCCAGTACTTC CASSRQVQETQYF
- few TRBJ2-3 TRBV18 TGTGCCAGCTCCCCTCAAACGGGAGATTGGAGGACGCAGTATTTT CASSPQTGDWRTQYF
TRBD1 few TRBJ2-7 TRBV28 TGTGCCAGCCGTTCCATCGGGACAGGCCTTTCCGAGCAGTACTTC CASRSIGTGLSEQYF
TRBD2 - TRBJ2-1 TRBV7-3 TGTGCCAGCAGCCTGGGACTAGCGGCTAATGAGCAGTTCTTC CASSLGLAANEQFF
TRBD1 - TRBJ2-5 TRBV5-1 TGCGCCAGCAGCTCTATTACAGGGGCTGAGACCCAGTACTTC CASSSITGAETQYF